The present T cell receptor beta chain was sequenced within a study of blood T cell repertoires in COVID-19. Seattle participants joined during active infection and were tracked over time. V gave up 2 bases and J gave up 5 bases; unmatched junction bases: 10. There are 16 residues in the CDR3. Germline V gene sequence: CDR1 MGHRA, CDR2 YSYEKL. The assay was immunoSEQ multiplex PCR, and TCRdb's table has in-frame clones only and misses some. The sample holds a few hundred thousand clones, around 87% seen once. The sequencing sample was made of peripheral blood. The chain has TRBV4-1 and TRBJ2-7; 9 bases are shared with TRBD2. This TCR was sampled from a woman in her 30s with COVID-19, enrolled during active disease. The DNA of the CDR3 is TGCGCCAGCAGCCAAAAGACTGCGGGAGGGCATGACGAGCAGTACTTC. Translated: CASSQKTAGGHDEQYF.